This T cell receptor (beta chain) emerged from a study of vaccination and CD4 T cells after COVID-19. An Oncomine TCR Beta short-read assay was used to sequence the DNA from cultured CD4+ T cells. TCRdb reprocessed the PCR reads with MiXCR, giving one entry per CDR3 protein. The sample carries 8,500 to 14,000 distinct CDR3 sequences, 44% recorded once. Treatment of the sample: approximately 9-day PBMC culture with coronavirus spike peptide pools or control peptides (ViraFEST assay). Expanded clonotypes were found by TCR sequencing after peptide-pool stimulation (ViraFEST). The CDR3 has 17 residues. V was pared by 5 bases and J by 2 bases, with 13 bases of the junction left unmatched. Germline V gene lookup returns CDR1 LNHDA and CDR2 SQIVND (reference sequence). This clonotype was counted a few times. Antigen specificity is unknown.

The chain carries TRBV19 and TRBJ1-2, with TRBD1 matching over 8 bases. Sequencing was done on a sample of CD4+ T cells from blood, cultured in vitro. This receptor was obtained from a human donor who had recovered from COVID-19. CDR3 in amino acids: CASSARGQLKTNYGYTF. CDR3 DNA sequence: TGTGCCAGTAGTGCCAGGGGGCAACTGAAAACGAACTATGGCTACACCTTC.